These 28 T cell receptor beta chains share one sample of origin, sequenced in a study of blood T cell repertoires in COVID-19. Here immunoSEQ multiplex PCR was the method, and the copy in TCRdb shows in-frame clones only, minus some. The data contain about 120,000 clones, about four fifths of them seen just once; the ten biggest clones take up 8% to 13%. Sequenced: peripheral blood. The source of these receptors is a human donor in a cohort sampled during active COVID-19.

This clone turned up a few times. The V gene is TRBV27, the J gene TRBJ1-1; 7 bases align to TRBD1. The ends lost 4 bases at V and 4 bases at J; junction bases unmatched: 9. Germline-derived CDR1 and CDR2 are MNHEY and SMNVEV (reference sequence). The CDR3 is 15 amino acids. The CDR3 reads CASSSYRGLGTEAFF. For the CDR3, the DNA is TGTGCCAGCAGTTCCTACAGGGGTCTTGGCACTGAAGCTTTCTTT.

This clone was observed a few times. CDR3 region: CASSPGQIYEQYF. CDR3 in DNA: TGTGCCAGCAGCCCGGGACAAATCTACGAGCAGTACTTC. This chain uses TRBV11-1 with TRBJ2-7, with D tentatively TRBD1 (6 bases). Germline V gives CDR1 SGHAT, CDR2 FQDESV (reference sequence). The V end lost 5 bases, the J end lost 3 bases, and 11 bases lay between the germline ends. CDR3 size: 13 residues. Looking up the rest from reference TRBV11-1 and TRBJ2-7 gives the full variable domain: EAEVAQSPRYKITEKSQAVAFWCDPISGHATLYWYRQILGQGPELLVQFQDESVVDDSQLPKDRFSAERLKGVDSTLKIQPAELGDSAMYLCASSPGQIYEQYFGPGTRLTVT.

The chain joins TRBV6-2 or TRBV6-3 to TRBJ2-2, with 9 bases aligning to TRBD2. CDR3 length equals 16 residues. V shed 5 bases and J 2 bases; nucleotides not matched to a gene: 6. Germline assignment: CDR1 MNHEY and CDR2 SVGEGT. This CDR3 is CASSKRLAVNTGELFF. CDR3 DNA sequence: TGTGCCAGCAGTAAAAGACTAGCGGTAAACACCGGGGAGCTGTTTTTT.

This rearrangement joins TRBV7-9 to TRBJ1-5; D not resolved. The germline V gene encodes CDR1 SEHNR and CDR2 FQNEAQ (reference sequence). This CDR3 has 12 residues. Trimming removed 1 base from V and 9 bases from J, with 7 bases in between. The DNA of the CDR3 is TGTGCCAGCAGCTTAGATGAGGGGCCCCAGCATTTT. This codes for CASSLDEGPQHF.

The chain uses TRBV20-1 and TRBJ2-7, with 7 bases lining up with TRBD1. CDR1 and CDR2 from the germline V gene are DFQATT and SNEGSKA (reference sequence). With 4 bases clipped from V and 11 bases from J, the junction kept 8 bases outside the gene matches. The CDR3 runs to 11 residues. The CDR3 protein is CSANPGGGEYF. The DNA of the CDR3 is TGCAGTGCTAACCCAGGGGGTGGAGAGTACTTC.

This chain joins TRBV28 and TRBJ1-5; 7 bases fit TRBD1. CDR3 size: 13 residues. Unmatched junction bases numbered 3, after V lost 6 bases and J lost 4 bases. CDR1 is MDHEN and CDR2 is SYDVKM in the germline V gene. The CDR3 is CASRTGWNQPQHF. Written as DNA, the CDR3 is TGTGCCAGCAGGACAGGGTGGAATCAGCCCCAGCATTTT.

CDR3 amino acids: CASSQGPGQPYSGNTIYF. As DNA, the CDR3 is TGCGCCAGCAGCCAGGGTCCGGGACAGCCATACTCTGGAAACACCATATATTTT. V usage is TRBV4-1 and J usage is TRBJ1-3, with TRBD1 identical over 7 bases. Germline V gives CDR1 MGHRA, CDR2 YSYEKL. V lost 3 bases and J lost 0; bases outside the gene matches: 11. This CDR3 has 18 residues.

This chain uses TRBV7-8 with TRBJ2-2, with D possibly TRBD1 on 6 matching bases. Germline CDR1 SGHVS, CDR2 FQNEAQ. The CDR3 runs 15 residues. V dropped 3 bases and J dropped 1 base, with 9 bases sitting between them. CDR3 residues: CASSFSRGNTGELFF. CDR3 coding DNA: TGTGCCAGCAGCTTCAGCAGGGGGAACACCGGGGAGCTGTTTTTT.

The chain is built from TRBV9 and TRBJ2-5; 15 bases fit TRBD2. V was clipped by 2 bases and J by 4 bases; unmatched bases: 9. This CDR3 contains 18 residues. CDR1 and CDR2 (germline): SGDLS, YYNGEE. This CDR3 reads CASSVGLAGGPGPETQYF. In DNA, the CDR3 is TGTGCCAGCAGCGTCGGACTAGCGGGAGGGCCAGGGCCAGAGACCCAGTACTTC.

The rearrangement joins TRBV7-2 to TRBJ1-5; D is unclear. V was clipped by 5 bases and J by 4 bases, with 9 bases between them. Per germline, CDR1 SGHTA and CDR2 FQGNSA. The CDR3 consists of 13 residues. This CDR3 reads CASSPQRNQPQHF. The DNA for the CDR3 is TGTGCCAGCAGCCCCCAGAGGAATCAGCCCCAGCATTTT.

The chain recombines TRBV7-2 with TRBJ2-5; possibly TRBD1 for D (5 bases). Trimming cost V 7 bases and J 3 bases, with 9 bases left between them. This CDR3 has 12 residues. Germline V gives CDR1 SGHTA, CDR2 FQGNSA. DNA for the CDR3: TGTGCCAGCAAGGGGCTCGAAGAGACCCAGTACTTC. Translated, it gives CASKGLEETQYF.

The chain joins TRBV19 to TRBJ1-3, with D uncertain. CDR3 length: 19 residues. Per the germline V gene, CDR1 is LNHDA and CDR2 is SQIVND (reference sequence). Trimming pared 8 bases from V and 0 bases from J, leaving 26 bases between. CDR3 protein: CASSAGELNTLYSGNTIYF. CDR3 sequence (DNA): TGTGCCAGTTCTGCGGGAGAACTTAATACCCTATACTCTGGAAACACCATATATTTT.

The CDR3 DNA reads TGTGCCAGCAGCCCCCCCTCGGGCAGGGGAGACTACGAGCAGTACTTC. Residues: CASSPPSGRGDYEQYF. The chain uses TRBV7-6 and TRBJ2-7; the D gene is possibly TRBD1 (6 bases). Germline CDR1 is SGHVS and CDR2 is FNYEAQ. V dropped 5 bases and J dropped 3 bases, with 20 bases sitting between them. The CDR3 has 16 residues.

The chain couples TRBV27 to TRBJ2-7; a possible D gene is TRBD2 (6 bases). Germline assignment: CDR1 MNHEY and CDR2 SMNVEV (reference sequence). Deletions cut 1 base from V and 1 base from J, with 14 bases between. The CDR3 totals 16 residues. This CDR3 reads CASSLFMRGASYEQYF. Here the CDR3 DNA reads TGTGCCAGCAGTTTATTTATGCGCGGGGCTTCCTACGAGCAGTACTTC.

The chain uses TRBV6-5 and TRBJ1-2; 7 nucleotides match TRBD1. Germline values: CDR1 MNHEY, CDR2 SVGAGI. J gave up 4 bases and V 9 bases, and 2 bases lay outside the gene matches. The CDR3 consists of 11 residues. The DNA for the CDR3 is TGTGCCAGTTGGGACAGCTATGGCTACACCTTC. This translates into CASWDSYGYTF.

This clone was seen once. The chain combines TRBV24-1 with TRBJ1-2, with D maybe TRBD1 (5 bases). Germline V gene sequence: CDR1 KGHDR, CDR2 SFDVKD. This CDR3 has 13 amino acids. Trimming stripped 8 bases from V and 13 bases from J, with 22 bases between. CDR3 loop: CATTPQGAALPTF. CDR3 DNA: TGTGCCACCACTCCTCAAGGGGCAGCCCTCCCCACCTTC.

The J gene is TRBJ2-1, the V gene TRBV19; possibly TRBD2 for D (5 bases). V was cut by 3 bases and J by 6 bases, with 12 bases left in between. The CDR3 has 14 amino acids. Per germline, CDR1 LNHDA and CDR2 SQIVND (reference sequence). The CDR3: CASSMDWRSNEQFF. The CDR3 region has the DNA TGTGCCAGTAGTATGGACTGGAGGTCCAATGAGCAGTTCTTC.

The chain recombines TRBV4-3 with TRBJ2-1; 9 bases are a match to TRBD2. Losses at the gene ends were 0 bases for V and 15 bases for J; bases not matched to a gene: 6. CDR1 is LGHNA and CDR2 is YSLEER in the germline V gene. This CDR3 is 13 amino acids long. CDR3 loop: CASSQEEGTSRFF. In DNA, the CDR3 is TGCGCCAGCAGCCAAGAAGAAGGGACTAGCCGGTTCTTC.

The chain links TRBV6-2 or TRBV6-3 to TRBJ2-2; D gene ambiguous. Trimming cost V 2 bases and J 2 bases, with 18 bases left between them. Germline values: CDR1 MNHEY, CDR2 SVGEGT. The CDR3 contains 18 residues. The CDR3 reads CASSYPSPMRLNTGELFF. For the CDR3, the DNA is TGTGCCAGCAGTTACCCCAGCCCCATGAGGCTAAACACCGGGGAGCTGTTTTTT.

V usage is TRBV24-1 and J usage is TRBJ2-5; the match to TRBD2 covers 11 bases. Trimming took 3 bases from V and 4 from J; bases not matched to a gene: 6. This CDR3 has 16 residues. Germline loops: CDR1 KGHDR, CDR2 SFDVKD. In DNA form, the CDR3 reads TGTGCCACCAGTGATAATAGCGGGGGGGCCGCAGAGACCCAGTACTTC. Amino acid sequence: CATSDNSGGAAETQYF.

This chain joins TRBV3-1 (or the pseudogene TRBV3-2) and TRBJ2-1; perhaps TRBD2 as D (6 bases). CDR1 is LGHDT, CDR2 YNNKEL, per germline (reference sequence). The CDR3 runs to 14 residues. V lost 2 bases and J 3 bases, leaving 8 bases between the germline ends. This CDR3 reads CASSQTGGYNEQFF. The CDR3 DNA sequence: TGTGCCAGCAGCCAAACCGGGGGCTACAATGAGCAGTTCTTC.

The chain combines TRBV28 with TRBJ1-2; perhaps TRBD1 as D (5 bases). The CDR3 has 13 amino acids. In germline, CDR1 is MDHEN, CDR2 SYDVKM. V was clipped by 2 bases and J by 4 bases, with 8 bases between them. CDR3 in amino acids: CASSLQGGYGYTF. For the CDR3, the DNA is TGTGCCAGCAGTTTACAGGGAGGCTATGGCTACACCTTC.

The chain links TRBV9 to TRBJ1-1; 8 bases are shared with TRBD1. The CDR3 length is 14 residues. Per germline, CDR1 SGDLS and CDR2 YYNGEE. The trim removed 4 bases at V and 4 bases at J, leaving 6 bases unmatched. The CDR3 spells CASSIGTGGTEAFF. CDR3 nucleotides: TGTGCCAGCAGCATTGGGACAGGAGGCACTGAAGCTTTCTTT. Full variable domain (remainder filled in from reference TRBV9 and TRBJ1-1): DSGVTQTPKHLITATGQRVTLRCSPRSGDLSVYWYQQSLDQGLQFLIQYYNGEERAKGNILERFSAQQFPDLHSELNLSSLELGDSALYFCASSIGTGGTEAFFGQGTRLTVV.

This chain connects TRBV5-1 to TRBJ1-5; 7 nucleotides match TRBD1. From germline, CDR1 is SGHRS and CDR2 YFSETQ. V was pared by 4 bases and J by 2 bases, with 6 bases of the junction left unmatched. This CDR3 is built from 15 residues. CDR3 sequence: CASSPTTGGNQPQHF. The CDR3 coding sequence is TGCGCCAGCAGCCCGACAACAGGGGGCAATCAGCCCCAGCATTTT. Looking up the rest from reference TRBV5-1 and TRBJ1-5 gives the full variable domain: KAGVTQTPRYLIKTRGQQVTLSCSPISGHRSVSWYQQTPGQGLQFLFEYFSETQRNKGNFPGRFSGRQFSNSRSEMNVSTLELGDSALYLCASSPTTGGNQPQHFGDGTRLSIL.

This sequence joins TRBV5-4 and TRBJ2-5; TRBD1 matches at 9 bases. The CDR3 totals 14 residues. V lost 4 bases, J lost 6 bases, and 7 bases stayed unmatched. Germline lookup yields CDR1 SGHNT and CDR2 YYREEE (reference sequence). CDR3 in DNA: TGTGCCAGCAGCGAGGACAGGGGACGCAAGACCCAGTACTTC. Protein: CASSEDRGRKTQYF.

The chain couples TRBV18 to TRBJ2-2; D may be TRBD1 (6 bases). Trimming shortened V by 2 bases and J by 0 bases, and 10 bases separated the two germline ends. The CDR3 has 16 residues. Per germline, CDR1 KGHSH and CDR2 LQKENI. The CDR3 region has the DNA TGTGCCAGCTCACCAGAGGACAGACCGAACACCGGGGAGCTGTTTTTT. Protein sequence: CASSPEDRPNTGELFF. The full variable domain, completed using reference TRBV18 and TRBJ2-2, is NAGVMQNPRHLVRRRGQEARLRCSPMKGHSHVYWYRQLPEEGLKFMVYLQKENIIDESGMPKERFSAEFPKEGPSILRIQQVVRGDSAAYFCASSPEDRPNTGELFFGEGSRLTVL.

CDR3 DNA: TGTGCCAGCTCACCGGAGGTATCTTACCGGGAGCAGTACTTC. Its translation is CASSPEVSYREQYF. This chain links TRBV18 with TRBJ2-7; D may be TRBD2 (5 bases). The CDR3 runs 14 residues. Trimming left V 3 bases short and J 7 bases short, with 16 bases between. CDR1 KGHSH and CDR2 LQKENI come from the germline V gene.

The chain uses TRBV5-6 and TRBJ1-6; 10 nucleotides match TRBD1. The V segment lost 4 bases and the J segment 10 bases; nucleotides outside the gene matches: 5. CDR1 and CDR2 from the germline V gene are SGHDT and YYEEEE. This CDR3 is built from 14 residues. As DNA, the CDR3 is TGTGCCAGCAGCATTGGGACAGGGGCCTCACCCCTCCACTTT. This codes for CASSIGTGASPLHF.